One sample yielded the 19 T cell receptor beta chains listed below, sequenced in a study of blood T cell repertoires in COVID-19. Assay: immunoSEQ multiplex PCR; the TCRdb copy retains only in-frame clones and omits some. Of tens of thousands of clones listed, approximately 80% are singletons. Sequences were obtained from peripheral blood. The receptors come from a woman aged 55-70 years with acute or convalescent COVID-19.

This clone was recorded only once. The chain has TRBV18 and TRBJ2-1, with D perhaps TRBD2 (5 bases). Germline values: CDR1 KGHSH, CDR2 LQKENI. The CDR3 contains 15 residues. Trimming took 2 bases from V and 2 from J, leaving 10 bases between them. CDR3 residues: CASSPTTGTYNEQFF. CDR3 nucleotide sequence: TGTGCCAGCTCACCAACTACGGGAACCTACAATGAGCAGTTCTTC.

This chain joins TRBV28 and TRBJ1-5, with D possibly matching TRBD1 (5 bases). Between the trimmed V and J ends, which lost 7 bases and 6 bases, there was a span of 19 bases. Germline V gene lookup returns CDR1 MDHEN and CDR2 SYDVKM. The CDR3 spans 15 residues. CDR3 residues: CASTPPQGYGQPQHF. CDR3 sequence (DNA): TGTGCCAGCACCCCGCCCCAGGGTTACGGTCAGCCCCAGCATTTT. Looking up the rest from reference TRBV28 and TRBJ1-5 gives the full variable domain: DVKVTQSSRYLVKRTGEKVFLECVQDMDHENMFWYRQDPGLGLRLIYFSYDVKMKEKGDIPEGYSVSREKKERFSLILESASTNQTSMYLCASTPPQGYGQPQHFGDGTRLSIL.

V usage is TRBV9 and J usage is TRBJ1-1; D call uncertain. V dropped 1 base and J dropped 4 bases, with 11 bases sitting between them. Germline values: CDR1 SGDLS, CDR2 YYNGEE. This CDR3 has 14 amino acids. The CDR3 sequence: CASSVLGSSTEAFF. In DNA form, the CDR3 reads TGTGCCAGCAGCGTACTGGGCTCGAGCACTGAAGCTTTCTTT.

The genes are TRBV6-5 and TRBJ2-7; perhaps TRBD1 as D (6 bases). Trimming stripped 5 bases from V and 2 bases from J, with 16 bases between. In germline, CDR1 is MNHEY, CDR2 SVGAGI. The CDR3 loop spans 15 amino acids. CDR3 nucleotides: TGTGCCAGCAGTCCAAAGTGGGACACCGCCTACGAGCAGTACTTC. Protein product: CASSPKWDTAYEQYF.

CDR3 DNA sequence: TGTGCCAGCAGTGCTGTGACAGGGCTGAACACTGAAGCTTTCTTT. Amino acid sequence: CASSAVTGLNTEAFF. The chain combines TRBV2 with TRBJ1-1, with 7 positions matching TRBD1. This CDR3 has 15 residues. Trimming took 4 bases from V and 0 from J; bases not matched to a gene: 5. Germline lookup yields CDR1 SNHLY and CDR2 FYNNEI.

This chain joins TRBV5-1 and TRBJ1-3, with 10 bases lining up with TRBD1. The CDR3 has 19 amino acids. The germline gives CDR1 SGHRS, CDR2 YFSETQ. V dropped 1 base and J dropped 4; count of bases not matched to a gene: 14. The CDR3 nucleotides are TGCGCCAGCAGCTTGCGGGGGCCCGGGACAGGGGTGCTCGGAAACACCATATATTTT. This gives the protein CASSLRGPGTGVLGNTIYF.

This clone has just one count. The chain is built from TRBV6-5 and TRBJ1-3; D is unclear. CDR3 size: 14 residues. V was pared by 6 bases and J by 1 base, with 10 bases between. Germline-derived CDR1 and CDR2 are MNHEY and SVGAGI. Here the CDR3 DNA reads TGTGCCAGCAGAAAAGGCGGTTCTGGAAACACCATATATTTT. Protein: CASRKGGSGNTIYF.

This chain links TRBV7-9 with TRBJ1-1; D is unresolved. CDR1 SEHNR and CDR2 FQNEAQ come from the germline V gene (reference sequence). The CDR3 loop spans 16 amino acids. V was clipped by 0 bases and J by 2 bases, with 13 bases between them. The CDR3 sequence is CASSLAGGRANTEAFF. The CDR3 DNA reads TGTGCCAGCAGCTTAGCGGGAGGCCGGGCAAACACTGAAGCTTTCTTT. The variable domain in full, completed from reference TRBV7-9 and TRBJ1-1, reads DTGVSQNPRHKITKRGQNVTFRCDPISEHNRLYWYRQTLGQGPEFLTYFQNEAQLEKSRLLSDRFSAERPKGSFSTLEIQRTEQGDSAMYLCASSLAGGRANTEAFFGQGTRLTVV.

This clone came up once. The chain links TRBV5-6 to TRBJ1-5; D remains ambiguous. Trimming pared 0 bases from V and 1 base from J, leaving 8 bases between. The CDR3 sequence is 15 residues long. Germline V CDR1 and CDR2: SGHDT, YYEEEE. Written as DNA, the CDR3 is TGTGCCAGCAGCTTGGCCCCCGTGAGCAATCAGCCCCAGCATTTT. This sequence encodes CASSLAPVSNQPQHF.

This clone was seen more than once but under ten times. The chain joins TRBV6-1 to TRBJ1-4, with a possible D match to TRBD1 (5 bases). Trimming took off 3 bases at V and 11 bases at J, with 19 bases between the two ends. Germline values: CDR1 MNHNS, CDR2 SASEGT. The length of the CDR3 is 15 residues. The CDR3 DNA is TGTGCCAGCAGTGAGTCCGGATGGGGCATGGGGAAACTGTTTTTT. It encodes CASSESGWGMGKLFF.

CDR3: CASSYRAPRIDEKLFF. As DNA, the CDR3 is TGTGCCAGCAGTTACAGAGCGCCCAGAATTGATGAAAAACTGTTTTTT. This chain links TRBV6-5 with TRBJ1-4; D gene ambiguous. The CDR3 sequence is 16 residues long. Germline V gene sequence: CDR1 MNHEY, CDR2 SVGAGI. The ends were cut back, 2 bases at V and 6 bases at J, with 16 bases in the middle.

J is TRBJ1-4 and V is TRBV7-2; TRBD1 might be the D (6 bases). V was pared by 6 bases and J by 8 bases, with 22 bases between. Germline values: CDR1 SGHTA, CDR2 FQGNSA. The CDR3 sequence is 16 residues long. The CDR3 DNA is TGTGCCAGCAGGATCGGGGGGGCGAGAATTAACGAAAAACTGTTTTTT. Protein product: CASRIGGARINEKLFF.

The chain carries TRBV3-1 (or the pseudogene TRBV3-2) and TRBJ1-2; 10 nucleotides agree with TRBD1. Trimming removed 8 bases from V and 6 bases from J; junction bases left unmatched: 9. Germline V gene sequence: CDR1 LGHDT, CDR2 YNNKEL (reference sequence). This CDR3 contains 14 residues. The CDR3 region has the DNA TGTGCCAGCGGCGACAGGGGGCGAGGGGATGGCTACACCTTC. Translating it yields CASGDRGRGDGYTF.

The chain has TRBV6-1 and TRBJ1-6; unclear D gene. V was trimmed by 1 base and J by 0 bases, leaving 13 bases between them. The length of the CDR3 is 18 residues. Germline V gene data show CDR1 as MNHNS and CDR2 as SASEGT. DNA of the CDR3: TGTGCCAGCAGTGAAGAAGGAGGGTGGAGCTCCTATAATTCACCCCTCCACTTT. Amino acid sequence: CASSEEGGWSSYNSPLHF.

The genes are TRBV10-1 and TRBJ1-1, with TRBD1 matching over 12 bases. V trimming: 6 bases; J trimming: 6 bases; junction bases outside the gene matches: 8. Germline CDR1 is WNHNN and CDR2 is SYGVQD (reference sequence). This CDR3 has 15 residues. CDR3: CASRAEGQGASEAFF. The CDR3 bases are TGCGCCAGCAGGGCCGAGGGACAGGGGGCTTCTGAAGCTTTCTTT.

The count of this clone is one. This rearrangement joins TRBV3-1 (or the pseudogene TRBV3-2) to TRBJ1-4; possibly TRBD1 for D (6 bases). The CDR3 length is 15 residues. Per germline, CDR1 LGHDT and CDR2 YNNKEL (reference sequence). V shed 4 bases and J shed 4 bases, with 13 bases lying between them. CDR3 DNA: TGTGCCAGCAGCCGAACAGGGCTGAATAATGAAAAACTGTTTTTT. Its protein is CASSRTGLNNEKLFF.

The J gene is TRBJ2-1, the V gene TRBV7-8, with a tentative D call TRBD1 (7 bases). The CDR3 covers 16 residues. The V end was cut by 0 bases, the J end by 10 bases, with 19 bases between. Per the germline V gene, CDR1 is SGHVS and CDR2 is FQNEAQ. The CDR3 reads CASSLAPGGARGEQFF. The CDR3 coding sequence is TGTGCCAGCAGCTTAGCGCCGGGCGGGGCCAGGGGGGAGCAGTTCTTC.

The chain has TRBV5-1 and TRBJ1-4, with 12 nucleotides matching TRBD1. The V and J ends lost 0 bases and 8 bases, in that order; junction bases with no gene match: 5. Germline CDR1 reads SGHRS; CDR2 reads YFSETQ. The CDR3 sequence is 16 residues long. CDR3 bases: TGCGCCAGCAGCTTGGGAGGGACAGGGGGCGAAGAAAAACTGTTTTTT. This gives the protein CASSLGGTGGEEKLFF.

This clone has more than one count but fewer than ten. The CDR3 DNA sequence: TGTGCCATCAATGCGGAGGGGACCTACGAGCAGTACTTC. This sequence encodes CAINAEGTYEQYF. The chain combines TRBV10-3 with TRBJ2-7, with D possibly matching TRBD2 (6 bases). The V and J ends lost 7 bases and 2 bases respectively, with 12 bases between them. The CDR3 loop spans 13 amino acids. In germline, CDR1 is ENHRY, CDR2 SYGVKD.